This T cell receptor (beta chain) is drawn from a study of CD8+ T cells in alopecia areata. CDR3 length: 15 amino acids. Germline CDR1 and CDR2: GTSNPN and SVGIG (reference sequence). V was trimmed by 0 bases and J by 0 bases, leaving 9 bases between them. Extracted RNA was reverse transcribed into cDNA, the sequencing template. Sequencing used immunoSEQ multiplex PCR; TCRdb keeps in-frame clones, though not all of them. The repertoire consists of some 82,000 clones, with roughly half occurring once and the leading ten covering 5.5% to 6%. The gene calls are TRBV30 and TRBJ2-1; no clear D. The sample was NKG2D-high CD8+ T cells sorted from blood. The receptor comes from a human donor with alopecia areata. The CDR3 reads CAWSVTGHSYNEQFF. CDR3 sequence (DNA): TGTGCCTGGAGTGTAACCGGTCACTCCTACAATGAGCAGTTCTTC.